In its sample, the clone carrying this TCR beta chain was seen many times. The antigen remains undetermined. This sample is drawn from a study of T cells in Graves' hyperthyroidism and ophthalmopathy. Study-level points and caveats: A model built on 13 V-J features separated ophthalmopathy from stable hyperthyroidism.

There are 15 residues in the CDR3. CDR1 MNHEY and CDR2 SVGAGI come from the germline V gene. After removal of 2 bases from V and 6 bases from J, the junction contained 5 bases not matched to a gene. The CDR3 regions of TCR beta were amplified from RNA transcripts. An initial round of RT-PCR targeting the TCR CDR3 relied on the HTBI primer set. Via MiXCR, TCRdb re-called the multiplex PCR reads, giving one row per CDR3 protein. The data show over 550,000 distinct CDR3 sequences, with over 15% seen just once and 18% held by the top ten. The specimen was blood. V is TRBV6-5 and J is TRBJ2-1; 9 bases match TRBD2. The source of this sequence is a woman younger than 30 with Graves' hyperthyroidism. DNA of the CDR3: TGTGCCAGCAGTTACGGAGCGGGAGGAGGCAATGAGCAGTTCTTC. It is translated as CASSYGAGGGNEQFF.